The source of this T cell receptor beta chain is a study of tumour-infiltrating T cells in Burkitt lymphoma (dated by TCRdb to about 2020). Regarding the study in general: All epidemiological subtypes of Burkitt lymphoma were represented in the cohort, which was made up of 82 patients. When TCR repertoire data were correlated with clinical outcome, productive clonality turned out to predict both overall and progression-free survival, independent of established prognosticators, age at diagnosis among them.

A note on this clone: Its recognized antigen is unknown. No qualities accompany the bases; no much larger clone lies one base away.

Library construction relied on the immunoSEQ multiplex PCR assay. The table comes from immuneACCESS by way of TCRdb, which keeps in-frame sequences with V and J called. Part of the clones is missing from these tables; in studies checked, under half for an unresolved V gene and the rest for unknown reasons. The sample table records about 1,300 clones; approximately 85% of these occur just once. In total, the top ten clones hold approximately 4.2% of the sample. Study-level results and caveats: Numerous Burkitt lymphoma patients were found to share several public clonotypes, a finding suggesting shared tumour neoantigen selection that is absent from diffuse large B-cell lymphoma.

The germline V gene sets CDR1 to SQVTM and CDR2 to ANQGSEA. The CDR3, cysteine through phenylalanine, is 12 amino acids long. Only the CDR3 DNA is retained, 36 bases long and in frame from the first base. The junction carries 13 bases between V and J, which are trimmed by 7 bases and 4 bases respectively. This receptor was identified in a human donor with Burkitt lymphoma. The sample was tumor tissue. This chain is built from TRBV29-1 and TRBJ2-5; TRBD2 is a weak D gene call, 6 bases matching. The CDR3 reads CSARDSPETQYF. The nucleotide sequence reads TGCAGCGCCCGGGACTCCCCAGAGACCCAGTACTTC.